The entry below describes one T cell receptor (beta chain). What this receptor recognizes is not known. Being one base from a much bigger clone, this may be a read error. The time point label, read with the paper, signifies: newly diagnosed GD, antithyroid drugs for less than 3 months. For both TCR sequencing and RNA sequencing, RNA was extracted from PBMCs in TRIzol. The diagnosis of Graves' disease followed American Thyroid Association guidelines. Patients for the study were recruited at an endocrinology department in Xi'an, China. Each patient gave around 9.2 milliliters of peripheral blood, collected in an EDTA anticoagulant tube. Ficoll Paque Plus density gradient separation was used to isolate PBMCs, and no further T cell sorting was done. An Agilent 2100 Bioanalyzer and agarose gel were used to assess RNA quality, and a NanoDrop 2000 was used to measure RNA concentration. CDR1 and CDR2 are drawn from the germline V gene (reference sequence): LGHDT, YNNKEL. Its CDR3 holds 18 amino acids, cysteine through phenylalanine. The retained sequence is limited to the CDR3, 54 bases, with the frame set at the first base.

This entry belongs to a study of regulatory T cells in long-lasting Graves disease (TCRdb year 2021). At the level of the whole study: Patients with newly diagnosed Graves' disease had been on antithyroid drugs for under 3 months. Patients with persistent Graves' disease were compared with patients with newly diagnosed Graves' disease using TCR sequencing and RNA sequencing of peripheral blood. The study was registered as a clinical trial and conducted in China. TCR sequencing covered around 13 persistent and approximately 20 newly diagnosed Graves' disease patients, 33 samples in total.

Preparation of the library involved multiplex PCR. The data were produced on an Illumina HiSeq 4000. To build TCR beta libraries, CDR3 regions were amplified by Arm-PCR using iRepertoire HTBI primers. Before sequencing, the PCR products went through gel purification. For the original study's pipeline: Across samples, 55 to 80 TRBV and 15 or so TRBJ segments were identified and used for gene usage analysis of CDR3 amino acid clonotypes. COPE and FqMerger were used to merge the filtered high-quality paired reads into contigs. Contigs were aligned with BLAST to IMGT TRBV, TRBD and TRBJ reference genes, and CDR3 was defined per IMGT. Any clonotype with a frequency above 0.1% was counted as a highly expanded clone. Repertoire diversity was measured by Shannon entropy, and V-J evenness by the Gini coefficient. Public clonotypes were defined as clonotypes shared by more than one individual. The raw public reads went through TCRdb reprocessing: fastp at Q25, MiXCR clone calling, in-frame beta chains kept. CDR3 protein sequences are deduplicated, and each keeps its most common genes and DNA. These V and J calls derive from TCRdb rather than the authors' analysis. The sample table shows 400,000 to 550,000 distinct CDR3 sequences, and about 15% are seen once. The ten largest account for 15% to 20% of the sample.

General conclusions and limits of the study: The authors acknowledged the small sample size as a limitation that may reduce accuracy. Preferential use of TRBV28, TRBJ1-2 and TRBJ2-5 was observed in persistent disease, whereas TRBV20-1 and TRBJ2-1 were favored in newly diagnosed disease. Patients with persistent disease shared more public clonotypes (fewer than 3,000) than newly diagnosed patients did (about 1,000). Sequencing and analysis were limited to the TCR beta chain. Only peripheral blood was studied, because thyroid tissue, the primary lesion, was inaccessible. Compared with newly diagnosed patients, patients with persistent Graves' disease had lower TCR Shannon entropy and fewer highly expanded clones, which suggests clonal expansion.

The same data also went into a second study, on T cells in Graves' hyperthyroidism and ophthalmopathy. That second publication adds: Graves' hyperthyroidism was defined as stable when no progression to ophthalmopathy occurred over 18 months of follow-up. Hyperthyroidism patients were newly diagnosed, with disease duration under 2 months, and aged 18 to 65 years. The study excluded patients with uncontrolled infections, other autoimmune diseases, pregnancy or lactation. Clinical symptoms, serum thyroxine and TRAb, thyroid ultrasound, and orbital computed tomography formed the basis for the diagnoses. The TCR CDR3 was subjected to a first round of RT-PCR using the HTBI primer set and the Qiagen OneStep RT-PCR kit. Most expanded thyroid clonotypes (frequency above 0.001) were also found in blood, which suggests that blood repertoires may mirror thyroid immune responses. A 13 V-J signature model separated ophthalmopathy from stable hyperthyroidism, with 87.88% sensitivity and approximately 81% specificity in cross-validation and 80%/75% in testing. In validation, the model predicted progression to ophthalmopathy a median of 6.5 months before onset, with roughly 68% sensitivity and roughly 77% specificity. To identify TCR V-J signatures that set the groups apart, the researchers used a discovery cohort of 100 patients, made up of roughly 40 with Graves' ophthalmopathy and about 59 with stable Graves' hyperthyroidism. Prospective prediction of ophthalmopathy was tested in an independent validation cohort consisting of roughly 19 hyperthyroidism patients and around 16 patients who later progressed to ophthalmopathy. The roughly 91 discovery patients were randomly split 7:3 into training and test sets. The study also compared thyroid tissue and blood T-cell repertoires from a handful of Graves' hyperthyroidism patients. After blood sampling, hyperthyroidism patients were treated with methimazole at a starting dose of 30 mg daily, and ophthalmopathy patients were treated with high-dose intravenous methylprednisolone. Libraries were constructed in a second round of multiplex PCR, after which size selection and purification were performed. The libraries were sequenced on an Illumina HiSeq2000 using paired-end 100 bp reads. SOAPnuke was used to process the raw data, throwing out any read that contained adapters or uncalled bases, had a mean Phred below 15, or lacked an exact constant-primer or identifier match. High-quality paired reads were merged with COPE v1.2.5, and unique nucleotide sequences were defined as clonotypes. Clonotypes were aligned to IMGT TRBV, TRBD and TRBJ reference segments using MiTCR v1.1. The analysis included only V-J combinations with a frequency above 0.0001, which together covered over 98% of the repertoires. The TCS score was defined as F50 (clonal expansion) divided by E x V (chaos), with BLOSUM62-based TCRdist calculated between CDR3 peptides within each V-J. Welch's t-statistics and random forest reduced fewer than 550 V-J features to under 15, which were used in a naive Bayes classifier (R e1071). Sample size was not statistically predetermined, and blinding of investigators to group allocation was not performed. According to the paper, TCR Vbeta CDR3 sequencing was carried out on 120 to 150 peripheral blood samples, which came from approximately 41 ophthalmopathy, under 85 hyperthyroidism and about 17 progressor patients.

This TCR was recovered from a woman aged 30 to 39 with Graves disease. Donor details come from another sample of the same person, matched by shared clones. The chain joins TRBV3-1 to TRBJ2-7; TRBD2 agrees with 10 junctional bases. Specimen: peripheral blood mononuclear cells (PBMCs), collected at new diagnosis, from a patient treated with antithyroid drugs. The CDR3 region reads CASSQGGSAGGPSSEQYF. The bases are TGTGCCAGCAGCCAAGGGGGCTCAGCGGGAGGGCCCTCCTCCGAGCAGTACTTC.